This T cell receptor beta chain was identified during a study of T cell responses to AZD1222 COVID-19 vaccine. Findings and limits, study-wide: After the peak T cell response, and only then, were repertoires sampled. Dominant at 160-218 and 743-854, vaccine-associated CD4 TCRs also spanned spike. Clonal diversity may have been underestimated, and the donors were mostly white British, with more females than males.

Produced via immunoSEQ multiplex PCR; TCRdb's table is partial and in-frame only. The sample records over 100,000 clones, around 87% being singletons. Per germline, CDR1 MNHEY and CDR2 SVGEGT. The CDR3 runs 15 residues. Trimming removed 2 bases at V and 8 bases at J, with 13 bases between. This clone was detected once. Its antigen is unknown. The source was peripheral blood, collected 28 days after the second AZD1222 dose. V and J are TRBV6-2 or TRBV6-3 and TRBJ1-6; perhaps TRBD1 as D (5 bases). This receptor was identified in an adult who received the AZD1222 COVID-19 vaccine. CDR3 loop: CASSYKGGDDSPLHF. As DNA, the CDR3 is TGTGCCAGCAGTTACAAGGGTGGGGACGATTCACCCCTCCACTTT.